The rows below give T cell receptor beta chains drawn from one sample of a study of T cells after yellow fever vaccination. TCRdb processed the 5' RACE reads anew with MiXCR; each CDR3 protein has one entry. Of 510,000 or so distinct CDR3 sequences detected, 15% to 20% appear once; the ten largest clones hold roughly an eighth. The sequencing used PBMCs, collected 15 days after the yellow fever booster vaccination. These receptor sequences come from a man aged 25 to 40 who received the YFV17D yellow fever vaccine. The CDR3 runs from the conserved cysteine through the conserved F or W. A D gene is named only where the DNA matches it firmly. Clone size is shown for a subset of rows, as once, few, many or a class of expanded clone.

V gene: TRBV20-1; clone size: -; J gene: TRBJ2-7; D gene: -; CDR3 protein: CSAKGELESGEQYF; CDR3 DNA: TGCAGTGCTAAAGGGGAGTTGGAGTCTGGCGAGCAGTACTTC
V gene: TRBV5-1; clone size: few; J gene: TRBJ2-7; D gene: TRBD2; CDR3 protein: CATTLAGEGEQYF; CDR3 DNA: TGCGCCACCACACTAGCGGGAGAGGGTGAGCAGTACTTC
V gene: TRBV20-1; clone size: -; J gene: TRBJ2-2; D gene: TRBD1; CDR3 protein: CSAQGTATGELFF; CDR3 DNA: TGCAGTGCTCAAGGGACAGCCACCGGGGAGCTGTTTTTT
V gene: TRBV7-6; clone size: few; J gene: TRBJ2-2; D gene: TRBD2; CDR3 protein: CASSLGAGVVGELFF; CDR3 DNA: TGTGCCAGCAGCTTAGGAGCGGGAGTGGTCGGGGAGCTGTTTTTT
V gene: TRBV5-1; clone size: few; J gene: TRBJ1-1; D gene: TRBD1; CDR3 protein: CASRQTGGAYDDEAFF; CDR3 DNA: TGCGCCAGCAGACAAACAGGGGGCGCGTACGATGATGAAGCTTTCTTT
V gene: TRBV5-1; clone size: few; J gene: TRBJ2-1; D gene: TRBD2; CDR3 protein: CASSLTSGGDEQFF; CDR3 DNA: TGCGCCAGCAGCTTGACTAGCGGCGGGGATGAGCAGTTCTTC
V gene: TRBV11-2; clone size: few; J gene: TRBJ2-3; D gene: TRBD1; CDR3 protein: CASRAPGQGASTQYF; CDR3 DNA: TGTGCCAGCCGCGCCCCGGGACAGGGGGCCAGTACGCAGTATTTT
V gene: TRBV7-2; clone size: few; J gene: TRBJ1-2; D gene: -; CDR3 protein: CASSLAHSNYGYTF; CDR3 DNA: TGTGCCAGCAGCTTAGCTCACAGCAACTATGGCTACACCTTC
V gene: TRBV5-4; clone size: few; J gene: TRBJ2-7; D gene: TRBD2; CDR3 protein: CASSNWREGYEQYF; CDR3 DNA: TGTGCCAGCAGCAACTGGCGGGAGGGCTACGAGCAGTACTTC
V gene: TRBV5-6; clone size: few; J gene: TRBJ2-5; D gene: TRBD1; CDR3 protein: CASSRGQGSETQYF; CDR3 DNA: TGTGCCAGCAGTCGGGGACAGGGGAGTGAGACCCAGTACTTC
V gene: TRBV7-9; clone size: -; J gene: TRBJ2-3; D gene: -; CDR3 protein: CASSPLKRAFEDTQYF; CDR3 DNA: TGTGCCAGCAGCCCCCTCAAGCGGGCCTTCGAGGATACGCAGTATTTT
V gene: TRBV11-2; clone size: many; J gene: TRBJ2-7; D gene: TRBD2; CDR3 protein: CASSRGLAGGRGEQYF; CDR3 DNA: TGTGCCAGCAGCCGGGGACTAGCGGGAGGACGAGGAGAGCAGTACTTC
V gene: TRBV2; clone size: few; J gene: TRBJ2-1; D gene: -; CDR3 protein: CASRSLRTNEQFF; CDR3 DNA: TGTGCCAGCAGGAGCTTAAGGACCAATGAGCAGTTCTTC
V gene: TRBV28; clone size: -; J gene: TRBJ2-7; D gene: -; CDR3 protein: CACLGKGSYEQYF; CDR3 DNA: TGTGCCTGCCTAGGGAAGGGGTCCTACGAGCAGTACTTC
V gene: TRBV7-9; clone size: many; J gene: TRBJ2-1; D gene: -; CDR3 protein: CASSPDTNGPSEQFF; CDR3 DNA: TGTGCCAGCAGCCCCGATACGAACGGACCAAGCGAGCAGTTCTTC
V gene: TRBV20-1; clone size: -; J gene: TRBJ2-1; D gene: TRBD2; CDR3 protein: CSAFLTGTSGRFF; CDR3 DNA: TGCAGCGCCTTTTTGACCGGGACTAGCGGGAGATTCTTC
V gene: TRBV5-1; clone size: -; J gene: TRBJ1-5; D gene: TRBD1; CDR3 protein: CASSPGTGNSNQPQHF; CDR3 DNA: TGCGCCAGCAGCCCGGGGACAGGCAATAGCAATCAGCCCCAGCATTTT
V gene: TRBV5-1; clone size: many; J gene: TRBJ2-7; D gene: -; CDR3 protein: CASSLGPEQYF; CDR3 DNA: TGCGCCAGCAGCTTGGGGCCCGAGCAGTACTTC
V gene: TRBV7-9; clone size: -; J gene: TRBJ1-1; D gene: -; CDR3 protein: CASQPFLEAFF; CDR3 DNA: TGTGCCAGCCAGCCCTTCCTCGAAGCTTTCTTT
V gene: TRBV6-5; clone size: -; J gene: TRBJ2-2; D gene: -; CDR3 protein: CASSYSSGLTGELFF; CDR3 DNA: TGTGCCAGCAGTTACTCTAGCGGACTCACCGGGGAGCTGTTTTTT
V gene: TRBV2; clone size: -; J gene: TRBJ2-5; D gene: TRBD2; CDR3 protein: CASRASGSETQYF; CDR3 DNA: TGTGCCAGCAGGGCTAGCGGGAGCGAGACCCAGTACTTC
V gene: TRBV2; clone size: few; J gene: TRBJ2-3; D gene: TRBD1; CDR3 protein: CASSGGQGLSDTQYF; CDR3 DNA: TGTGCCAGCAGTGGGGGACAGGGATTGTCAGATACGCAGTATTTT
V gene: TRBV20-1; clone size: few; J gene: TRBJ1-1; D gene: -; CDR3 protein: CSARDLGRAGAEAFF; CDR3 DNA: TGCAGTGCTAGAGATCTTGGCAGGGCGGGGGCTGAAGCTTTCTTT
V gene: TRBV29-1; clone size: -; J gene: TRBJ2-3; D gene: -; CDR3 protein: CSVDRTTDTQYF; CDR3 DNA: TGCAGCGTTGACAGGACCACAGATACGCAGTATTTT
V gene: TRBV27; clone size: few; J gene: TRBJ2-3; D gene: -; CDR3 protein: CASSTTSVGDTQYF; CDR3 DNA: TGTGCCAGCAGTACGACTAGTGTGGGGGATACGCAGTATTTT
V gene: TRBV12-3/TRBV12-4; clone size: few; J gene: TRBJ2-2; D gene: TRBD2; CDR3 protein: CASRVAGEVLAGELFF; CDR3 DNA: TGTGCCAGCAGGGTAGCGGGAGAAGTTTTAGCCGGGGAGCTGTTTTTT
V gene: TRBV15; clone size: -; J gene: TRBJ2-1; D gene: -; CDR3 protein: CATNLPPDEQFF; CDR3 DNA: TGTGCCACCAACCTCCCCCCGGATGAGCAGTTCTTC
V gene: TRBV6-2/TRBV6-3; clone size: -; J gene: TRBJ2-7; D gene: TRBD2; CDR3 protein: CASSYRLAIYEQYF; CDR3 DNA: TGTGCCAGCAGTTACAGACTAGCGATCTACGAGCAGTACTTC
V gene: TRBV2; clone size: many; J gene: TRBJ2-5; D gene: -; CDR3 protein: CASSPDNQETQYF; CDR3 DNA: TGTGCCAGCAGTCCGGACAACCAAGAGACCCAGTACTTC
V gene: TRBV24-1; clone size: -; J gene: TRBJ2-5; D gene: TRBD2; CDR3 protein: CATSDRTSGSGQTQYF; CDR3 DNA: TGTGCCACCAGTGATCGGACTAGCGGGAGCGGTCAGACCCAGTACTTC
V gene: TRBV14; clone size: -; J gene: TRBJ2-1; D gene: TRBD2; CDR3 protein: CASSQISRLAVNEQFF; CDR3 DNA: TGTGCCAGCAGCCAAATTTCACGACTAGCGGTCAATGAGCAGTTCTTC
V gene: TRBV12-3/TRBV12-4; clone size: few; J gene: TRBJ1-1; D gene: -; CDR3 protein: CASSLGQGGDTEAFF; CDR3 DNA: TGTGCCAGCAGTTTAGGGCAGGGCGGTGACACTGAAGCTTTCTTT
V gene: TRBV5-1; clone size: -; J gene: TRBJ2-1; D gene: -; CDR3 protein: CASSLAAGGVSYNEQFF; CDR3 DNA: TGCGCCAGCAGCTTGGCGGCTGGGGGAGTCTCCTACAATGAGCAGTTCTTC
V gene: TRBV7-9; clone size: -; J gene: TRBJ1-2; D gene: -; CDR3 protein: CASSLEDSSNYGYTF; CDR3 DNA: TGTGCCAGCAGCTTAGAGGACAGCTCCAACTATGGCTACACCTTC
V gene: TRBV7-9; clone size: -; J gene: TRBJ1-1; D gene: TRBD1; CDR3 protein: CASSLWTGGVRTEAFF; CDR3 DNA: TGTGCCAGCAGCTTGTGGACAGGGGGCGTGAGGACTGAAGCTTTCTTT
V gene: TRBV6-5; clone size: -; J gene: TRBJ2-7; D gene: -; CDR3 protein: CASRSSDNEQYF; CDR3 DNA: TGTGCCAGCAGATCTAGCGACAACGAGCAGTACTTC
V gene: TRBV12-3/TRBV12-4; clone size: few; J gene: TRBJ2-5; D gene: -; CDR3 protein: CASTRNANQETQYF; CDR3 DNA: TGTGCCAGCACCAGGAATGCCAACCAAGAGACCCAGTACTTC
V gene: TRBV28; clone size: few; J gene: TRBJ2-3; D gene: -; CDR3 protein: CASSALDIDTQYF; CDR3 DNA: TGTGCCAGCAGTGCCCTAGATATAGATACGCAGTATTTT